The 12 T cell receptor beta chains reported below all come from one sample, sequenced in a study of molecular identifiers for immune sequencing clone quantification. One entry per CDR3 protein results from TCRdb running MiXCR on the PCR reads. This sample has hundreds of thousands of distinct CDR3 sequences; about 25% occur once, and the top ten carry 0.6% to 0.9%. The sequenced sample consisted of naive CD8+ T cells from blood, with Jurkat cell RNA spiked in. Subset here: FACS-sorted CD8+CD4-CCR7+CD45RA+ naive T cells. These receptors were taken from a human donor in good health. Some libraries in this study had Jurkat cell RNA spiked in.

For this clonotype: Relative to the germline gene, one junction end is altered; a read error may explain this. The rearrangement uses TRBV7-9 and TRBJ1-1, with D unresolved. The CDR3 extends over 11 amino acids. The germline gives CDR1 SEHNR, CDR2 FQNEAQ (reference sequence). CDR3 DNA sequence: TGTGCCAGCAGCATGGAGAGCGAAGCTATCTTT. It codes for CASSMESEAIF.

This clonotype occurred many times. V usage is TRBV4-3 and J usage is TRBJ1-3; no firm D call. Germline V gene data show CDR1 as LGHNA and CDR2 as YSLEER. V was pared by 4 bases and J by 4 bases, with 11 bases between. The length of the CDR3 is 14 residues. This CDR3 is CASSPTIMGNTIYF. DNA of the CDR3: TGCGCCAGCAGCCCGACAATAATGGGAAACACCATATATTTT.

Turning to this clonotype: At one boundary the junction diverges from the germline segment, which might be a read error. V and J are TRBV11-1 and TRBJ2-1; D gene unclear. The CDR3 has 14 amino acids. Germline V gene data show CDR1 as SGHAT and CDR2 as FQDESV (reference sequence). The CDR3 is CANSLLPSRNEQFF. The CDR3 DNA is TGTGCCAACAGCTTACTGCCCTCTAGGAATGAGCAGTTCTTC.

This clonotype was seen a few times. The genes are TRBV6-5 and TRBJ1-1; 9 positions match TRBD1. The CDR3 totals 15 residues. CDR1 and CDR2 (germline): MNHEY, SVGAGI. After removal of 6 bases from V and 6 bases from J, the junction contained 11 bases not matched to a gene. The chain's CDR3 is CASSPGTGRVAEAFF. In DNA form, the CDR3 reads TGTGCCAGCAGCCCCGGGACAGGGCGGGTGGCTGAAGCTTTCTTT.

This clonotype appeared many times. J is TRBJ2-7 and V is TRBV10-3; 7 nucleotides align to TRBD2. Trimming took 3 bases from V and 4 from J; bases not matched to a gene: 6. The CDR3 sequence is 14 residues long. The V gene's germline CDR1 is ENHRY and CDR2 SYGVKD. CDR3 in amino acids: CAISDPAGVYEQYF. CDR3 in DNA: TGTGCCATCAGTGACCCGGCGGGAGTTTACGAGCAGTACTTC.

This clonotype was seen many times. V gene TRBV28 combines with J gene TRBJ1-1; 7 positions match TRBD1. With V trimmed by 6 bases and J by 10 bases, 23 bases remained unmatched. Germline loops: CDR1 MDHEN, CDR2 SYDVKM. CDR3 size: 17 residues. As DNA, the CDR3 is TGTGCCAGCAGCAATTCATTTATTACCGACAGGGCAAAGAGAGCTTTCTTT. Protein sequence: CASSNSFITDRAKRAFF.

The CDR3 DNA sequence: TGTGCCAGCAGTTACTCGAATACGTTGCTCTATGGCTACACCTTC. This translates into CASSYSNTLLYGYTF. The chain recombines TRBV6-5 with TRBJ1-2; D unresolved. Germline loops: CDR1 MNHEY, CDR2 SVGAGI. Trimming took off 0 bases at V and 4 bases at J, with 12 bases between the two ends. CDR3 length: 15 residues.

The CDR3 coding sequence is TGTGCCAGCAGCTCAAATAAGGTACAGAGCTCCTACGAGCAGTACTTC. This encodes CASSSNKVQSSYEQYF. J is TRBJ2-7 and V is TRBV7-9; D gene ambiguous. The CDR3 contains 16 residues. Trimming stripped 4 bases from V and 0 bases from J, with 16 bases between. Germline assignment: CDR1 SEHNR and CDR2 FQNEAQ (reference sequence). Complete variable domain (other parts from reference TRBV7-9 and TRBJ2-7): DTGVSQNPRHKITKRGQNVTFRCDPISEHNRLYWYRQTLGQGPEFLTYFQNEAQLEKSRLLSDRFSAERPKGSFSTLEIQRTEQGDSAMYLCASSSNKVQSSYEQYFGPGTRLTVT.

This clonotype was picked up a small number of times. J is TRBJ2-1 and V is TRBV12-3 or TRBV12-4; 7 nucleotides align to TRBD1. The J segment lost 6 bases and the V segment lost 6 bases, leaving 11 bases of the junction unmatched. The CDR3 length is 15 residues. CDR3 loop: CASRTNRGLVNEQFF. The CDR3 nucleotides are TGTGCCAGCAGGACAAACAGGGGATTAGTCAATGAGCAGTTCTTC.

The V and J genes are TRBV28 and TRBJ1-2, with D maybe TRBD1 (6 bases). CDR1 and CDR2 from the germline V gene are MDHEN and SYDVKM. Trimming cost V 4 bases and J 5 bases, with 8 bases left between them. CDR3 size: 12 residues. CDR3 in DNA: TGTGCCAGCAGTTGGACAGTGTATGGCTACACCTTC. Residues: CASSWTVYGYTF.

On this clonotype itself: A read error may produce the germline difference seen at one junction end. The chain has TRBV7-2 and TRBJ2-7; 10 nucleotides match TRBD2. This CDR3 has 14 residues. Germline V gene sequence: CDR1 SGHTA, CDR2 FQGNSA. CDR3 residues: CASSSTSGHDEQDF. CDR3 coding DNA: TGTGCCAGCAGCTCGACTAGCGGGCACGACGAGCAGGACTTC.

This clonotype has more than one count but fewer than ten. The chain recombines TRBV2 with TRBJ2-5; no definite D call. CDR1 and CDR2 (germline): SNHLY, FYNNEI. The CDR3 length is 13 residues. The V gene lost 1 base and the J gene lost 0 bases, with 3 bases spanning the gap. The CDR3 spells CASSEGYQETQYF. DNA of the CDR3: TGTGCCAGCAGTGAAGGCTACCAAGAGACCCAGTACTTC.